This T cell receptor beta chain is drawn from a study of blood T cells in healthy people across ages. The study, taken as a whole, reports: No conclusive comparison of naive versus antigen-experienced cells was possible with unsorted PBMCs.

V was clipped by 4 bases and J by 5 bases; unmatched bases: 9. Germline CDR1 and CDR2: SGHDT and YYEEEE. CDR3 size: 17 residues. Regarding this clonotype: What it binds is unknown.

Total RNA, at least 6 micrograms per sample, was extracted from PBMCs. Using a J-beta primer mix together with a sample-barcoded 5' primer, a second PCR was run for about 6 to 11 cycles. Each cDNA was tagged by a template-switch adaptor containing 12 random nucleotides. TCRdb re-called the 5' RACE reads through MiXCR, storing one row per CDR3 protein. The sample shows about 650,000 distinct CDR3 sequences, about 30% of them seen only once. The V and J genes are TRBV5-6 and TRBJ2-2; TRBD2 matches 12 bases. The TCR comes from an elderly woman in good health. Source material: blood. The chain's CDR3 is CASSKRTSGVGTGELFF. CDR3 coding DNA: TGTGCCAGCAGCAAACGGACTAGCGGGGTTGGTACCGGGGAGCTGTTTTTT.